Following are 32 T cell receptor beta chains from one sample sequenced in a study of TIL therapy for anti-PD-1-resistant metastatic lung cancer. The time point was: pre-treatment sample, taken before nivolumab and TIL therapy. This was the immunoSEQ v3 assay. Generated by immunoSEQ multiplex PCR, the TCRdb table keeps only in-frame clones and is missing some. In the table there are about 50,000 clones, just over 85% of which are singletons. Sequences were derived from blood, sampled at baseline. The receptor source for this set is a person between 25 and 79 years old with non-small cell lung cancer.

The V and J genes are TRBV11-3 and TRBJ2-3; a possible D gene is TRBD1 (8 bases). The CDR3 totals 16 residues. Trimming stripped 5 bases from V and 1 base from J, with 16 bases between. Germline V gene lookup returns CDR1 SGHNT and CDR2 YENEEA. In nucleotides, the CDR3 is TGTGCCAGCAGCCCGGGGACAGGACTAGGCACAGATACGCAGTATTTT. Translation: CASSPGTGLGTDTQYF.

The chain uses TRBV2 and TRBJ2-3; D uncertain. Germline-derived CDR1 and CDR2 are SNHLY and FYNNEI. Between the trimmed V and J ends, which lost 7 bases and 0 bases, there was a span of 8 bases. CDR3 length: 13 amino acids. The CDR3 sequence is CASNGPSTDTQYF. In DNA, the CDR3 is TGTGCCAGCAATGGCCCTAGCACAGATACGCAGTATTTT.

V usage is TRBV15 and J usage is TRBJ2-5; unclear D gene. V lost 1 base to trimming and J lost 5 bases, with 5 bases between them. Germline values: CDR1 LNHNV, CDR2 YYDKDF (reference sequence). The CDR3 totals 12 residues. The CDR3 nucleotides are TGTGCCACCAGCAGAGGGTCGGAGACCCAGTACTTC. It codes for CATSRGSETQYF.

This sequence joins TRBV5-1 and TRBJ2-3; 7 bases are a match to TRBD1. Germline CDR1 reads SGHRS; CDR2 reads YFSETQ. The junction had 3 bases not matched to a gene; V was cut back by 4 bases and J by 1 base. The CDR3 is made up of 14 amino acids. The CDR3 reads CASSHDRGTDTQYF. In DNA, the CDR3 is TGCGCCAGCAGCCATGACAGGGGCACAGATACGCAGTATTTT.

This rearrangement joins TRBV15 to TRBJ2-7, with 16 nucleotides matching TRBD2. Losses at the gene ends were 4 bases for V and 0 bases for J; bases not matched to a gene: 6. Germline V lookup: CDR1 LNHNV, CDR2 YYDKDF (reference sequence). The CDR3 runs 18 residues. The CDR3 sequence: CATSIPGLAGGHSYEQYF. The CDR3 nucleotides are TGTGCCACCAGCATTCCGGGACTAGCGGGGGGGCACTCCTACGAGCAGTACTTC.

This clone has more than one count but fewer than ten. The rearrangement uses TRBV7-2 and TRBJ1-3; D remains unclear. Trimming removed 1 base from V and 3 bases from J, with 10 bases in between. This CDR3 is 15 amino acids long. Germline CDR1 is SGHTA and CDR2 is FQGNSA. CDR3 in amino acids: CASSLGSGSGNTIYF. The CDR3 bases are TGTGCCAGCAGCTTAGGTTCGGGGAGTGGAAACACCATATATTTT.

Here the CDR3 reads CASSLGDRGSYNEQFF. The CDR3 DNA reads TGTGCCAGCAGCTTAGGGGACAGGGGGTCGTACAATGAGCAGTTCTTC. The chain joins TRBV11-2 to TRBJ2-1; 11 bases agree with TRBD1. The CDR3 runs to 16 residues. Trimming at V came to 1 base and at J to 4 bases, leaving 3 bases not matched to a gene. The germline CDR1 and CDR2 sequences are SGHAT and FQNNGV.

This chain links TRBV27 with TRBJ2-7; 12 bases match TRBD2. V lost 6 bases to trimming and J lost 3 bases; unmatched junction nucleotides: 9. In germline, CDR1 is MNHEY, CDR2 SMNVEV (reference sequence). This CDR3 is built from 16 residues. CDR3 sequence: CASRAMTSGGHYEQYF. The CDR3 coding sequence is TGTGCCAGCAGGGCGATGACTAGCGGGGGACACTACGAGCAGTACTTC.

The chain recombines TRBV5-4 with TRBJ2-7; D is unresolved. CDR1 and CDR2 from the germline V gene are SGHNT and YYREEE (reference sequence). Deletions cut 2 bases from V and 5 bases from J, with 14 bases between. This CDR3 has 14 residues. Here the CDR3 DNA reads TGTGCCAGCAGCTTCGCACTGAGTCTCGACGAGCAGTACTTC. This gives the protein CASSFALSLDEQYF.

This chain links TRBV6-5 with TRBJ1-6; D unclear. CDR3 size: 13 residues. Trimming took 7 bases from V and 9 from J, leaving 13 bases between them. CDR1 and CDR2 (germline): MNHEY, SVGAGI. CDR3 coding DNA: TGTGCCAGCATCGCGGGAAAGGGTTCACCCCTCCACTTT. Residues: CASIAGKGSPLHF.

This sequence joins TRBV19 and TRBJ2-2, with 8 bases fitting TRBD1. Per the germline V gene, CDR1 is LNHDA and CDR2 is SQIVND (reference sequence). The CDR3 extends over 14 amino acids. Trimming at V came to 9 bases and at J to 7 bases, leaving 10 bases not matched to a gene. The CDR3 nucleotides are TGTGCCAGCGAAAATCAGGGGGCGGGCGGGGAGCTGTTTTTT. Protein sequence: CASENQGAGGELFF.

J is TRBJ1-3 and V is TRBV29-1; D is uncertain. The CDR3 runs 12 residues. From germline, CDR1 is SQVTM and CDR2 ANQGSEA. The ends were cut back, 4 bases at V and 0 bases at J, with 4 bases in the middle. CDR3 in amino acids: CSVVDSGNTIYF. In DNA, the CDR3 is TGCAGCGTTGTAGACTCTGGAAACACCATATATTTT.

V usage is TRBV19 and J usage is TRBJ2-7; unclear D gene. The germline gives CDR1 LNHDA, CDR2 SQIVND (reference sequence). The CDR3 runs to 14 residues. The V end was cut by 4 bases, the J end by 0 bases, with 10 bases between. CDR3 region: CASSTGLSSYEQYF. The CDR3 nucleotides read TGTGCCAGTAGTACGGGCCTTAGCTCCTACGAGCAGTACTTC.

The gene calls are TRBV24-1 and TRBJ2-1, with 8 nucleotides matching TRBD2. Germline CDR1 and CDR2: KGHDR and SFDVKD. The CDR3 loop spans 13 amino acids. V trimming: 1 base; J trimming: 11 bases; junction bases outside the gene matches: 3. The CDR3 DNA reads TGTGCCACCAGTGATTTTACTAGCGGTAAGCAGTTCTTC. It encodes CATSDFTSGKQFF.

This CDR3 reads CASSLWGTGAFGELFF. The CDR3 nucleotides are TGTGCCAGCAGCTTATGGGGGACAGGGGCCTTTGGGGAGCTGTTTTTT. V and J are TRBV7-2 and TRBJ2-2, with 10 bases that match TRBD1. The CDR3 length is 16 residues. V lost 2 bases, J lost 8 bases, and 8 bases stayed unmatched. CDR1 and CDR2 from the germline V gene are SGHTA and FQGNSA.

The chain recombines TRBV6-5 with TRBJ2-7, with D unclear. CDR1 is MNHEY and CDR2 is SVGAGI in the germline V gene. The CDR3 is made up of 13 amino acids. Trimming shortened V by 6 bases and J by 3 bases, and 12 bases separated the two germline ends. The CDR3 DNA reads as TGTGCCAGCAGCCCCAAAGCTAGCTACGAGCAGTACTTC. This gives the protein CASSPKASYEQYF.

The gene calls are TRBV3-1 (or the pseudogene TRBV3-2) and TRBJ2-7; D is unclear. The CDR3 covers 13 residues. Between the trimmed V and J ends, which lost 2 bases and 4 bases, there was a span of 9 bases. Germline CDR1 is LGHDT and CDR2 is YNNKEL (reference sequence). CDR3 protein: CASSQLLSYEQYF. As DNA, the CDR3 is TGTGCCAGCAGCCAATTACTGAGTTACGAGCAGTACTTC.

The chain carries TRBV6-5 and TRBJ2-1; 7 bases fit TRBD1. Germline V gene data show CDR1 as MNHEY and CDR2 as SVGAGI. The CDR3 consists of 14 residues. V lost 10 bases and J lost 0; bases outside the gene matches: 6. The CDR3 here is CAKTGLHSYNEQFF. The DNA for the CDR3 is TGTGCCAAGACAGGGCTCCACTCCTACAATGAGCAGTTCTTC.

J is TRBJ1-5 and V is TRBV6-6; TRBD1 matches at 8 bases. Trimming cost V 2 bases and J 7 bases; bases outside gene matches: 7. Germline CDR1 and CDR2: MNHNY and SVGAGI (reference sequence). The CDR3 length is 15 residues. Written as DNA, the CDR3 is TGTGCCAGCAGTTACGTACAGGGGGGAGAACAGCCCCAGCATTTT. This translates into CASSYVQGGEQPQHF.

CDR3 protein: CASSPAPEGQETQYF. CDR3 DNA sequence: TGTGCCAGCAGCCCCGCCCCGGAGGGCCAAGAGACCCAGTACTTC. The chain combines TRBV7-2 with TRBJ2-5; D possibly corresponds to TRBD2 (6 bases). The length of the CDR3 is 15 residues. Trimming took 5 bases from V and 1 from J, leaving 14 bases between them. Germline CDR1 and CDR2: SGHTA and FQGNSA.

V usage is TRBV10-3 and J usage is TRBJ2-7, with 10 bases identical to TRBD1. The J segment lost 5 bases and the V segment lost 6 bases, leaving 7 bases of the junction unmatched. This CDR3 is 14 amino acids long. The V gene's germline CDR1 is ENHRY and CDR2 SYGVKD. CDR3 region: CAISPGTGVHEQYF. CDR3 DNA sequence: TGTGCCATCAGCCCCGGGACAGGGGTCCACGAGCAGTACTTC.

This chain links TRBV28 with TRBJ1-1, with 8 nucleotides matching TRBD1. Germline-derived CDR1 and CDR2 are MDHEN and SYDVKM. V gave up 2 bases and J gave up 0 bases; unmatched junction bases: 8. CDR3 length: 17 residues. CDR3 sequence reads: CASSLIGGQGLNTEAFF. Written as DNA, the CDR3 is TGTGCCAGCAGTTTAATAGGAGGACAGGGATTGAACACTGAAGCTTTCTTT.

The chain has TRBV2 and TRBJ2-1; 7 positions match TRBD1. V was pared by 7 bases and J by 9 bases, with 6 bases of the junction left unmatched. Looked up from germline, CDR1 is SNHLY and CDR2 is FYNNEI. The CDR3 is made up of 12 amino acids. The CDR3 here is CASKTGVLEQFF. The DNA for the CDR3 is TGTGCCAGCAAAACAGGGGTACTTGAGCAGTTCTTC.

The rearrangement uses TRBV6-1 and TRBJ2-1; D remains ambiguous. Germline V gene sequence: CDR1 MNHNS, CDR2 SASEGT. V was trimmed by 2 bases and J by 0 bases, leaving 8 bases between them. This CDR3 is 15 amino acids long. The CDR3 reads CASSETIPSYNEQFF. The CDR3 bases are TGTGCCAGCAGTGAAACCATCCCCTCCTACAATGAGCAGTTCTTC.

The chain recombines TRBV19 with TRBJ1-6, with TRBD1 as a possible D gene (5 bases). Deletions cut 4 bases from V and 4 bases from J, with 5 bases between. Germline V CDR1 and CDR2: LNHDA, SQIVND (reference sequence). This CDR3 comprises 13 residues. CDR3 amino acids: CASSKGYNSPLHF. Here the CDR3 DNA reads TGTGCCAGTAGTAAGGGGTATAATTCACCCCTCCACTTT.

J is TRBJ2-7 and V is TRBV7-2; D is ambiguous. Germline values: CDR1 SGHTA, CDR2 FQGNSA. V shed 1 base and J shed 2 bases, with 9 bases lying between them. This CDR3 has 14 residues. CDR3 in DNA: TGTGCCAGCAGCTTAGATACTGGAGCCTACGAGCAGTACTTC. It encodes CASSLDTGAYEQYF.

V gene TRBV6-6 combines with J gene TRBJ1-3, with TRBD1 as a possible D gene (6 bases). The V gene lost 5 bases and the J gene lost 0 bases, with 20 bases spanning the gap. CDR1 is MNHNY, CDR2 SVGAGI, per germline (reference sequence). The CDR3 consists of 18 residues. The CDR3 DNA reads TGTGCCAGCAGTCCGGGGGGGGCCAACTTCCACTCTGGAAACACCATATATTTT. Amino acids: CASSPGGANFHSGNTIYF.

This chain uses TRBV28 with TRBJ1-2, with 8 bases lining up with TRBD1. J was trimmed by 4 bases and V by 3 bases; bases with no gene match: 10. Germline CDR1 reads MDHEN; CDR2 reads SYDVKM. The CDR3 loop spans 16 amino acids. CDR3 nucleotide sequence: TGTGCCAGCAGTTTCAGTTCGCAGGGGGCTTTCTATGGCTACACCTTC. It translates to CASSFSSQGAFYGYTF.

This clone was recorded only once. The rearrangement joins TRBV2 to TRBJ2-1, with no clear D. Trimming took off 0 bases at V and 8 bases at J, with 11 bases between the two ends. This CDR3 is built from 14 residues. Germline V gene sequence: CDR1 SNHLY, CDR2 FYNNEI. The chain's CDR3 is CASSEAYSADEQFF. In nucleotides, the CDR3 is TGTGCCAGCAGTGAAGCGTATTCCGCGGATGAGCAGTTCTTC.

The rearrangement links TRBV10-1 to TRBJ2-1, with no clear D. The V gene's germline CDR1 is WNHNN and CDR2 SYGVQD (reference sequence). Trimming removed 5 bases from V and 3 bases from J, with 8 bases in between. The CDR3 is 13 residues long. The DNA for the CDR3 is TGCGCCAGCAGTCCCAGCTTCTACAATGAGCAGTTCTTC. The encoded protein is CASSPSFYNEQFF.

The chain is built from TRBV7-2 and TRBJ2-3; D remains ambiguous. CDR3 length: 13 residues. With 1 base removed from V and 5 bases from J, the gap between germline ends came to 7 bases. CDR1 is SGHTA and CDR2 is FQGNSA in the germline V gene. As DNA, the CDR3 is TGTGCCAGCAGCTTAGTTTATCTAGATACGCAGTATTTT. It codes for CASSLVYLDTQYF. The full variable domain, completed using reference TRBV7-2 and TRBJ2-3, is GAGVSQSPSNKVTEKGKDVELRCDPISGHTALYWYRQSLGQGLEFLIYFQGNSAPDKSGLPSDRFSAERTGGSVSTLTIQRTQQEDSAVYLCASSLVYLDTQYFGPGTRLTVL.

The CDR3 nucleotides read TGTGCCTGGAGTTGGGACTCACTCGGAGCCTCCTATAATTCACCCCTCCACTTT. Its translation: CAWSWDSLGASYNSPLHF. The chain has TRBV30 and TRBJ1-6, with D maybe TRBD1 (5 bases). CDR3 length: 18 residues. From germline, CDR1 is GTSNPN and CDR2 SVGIG (reference sequence). V dropped 2 bases and J dropped 0 bases, with 17 bases sitting between them. Together with reference TRBV30 and TRBJ1-6, the CDR3 gives the full variable domain: SQTIHQWPATLVQPVGSPLSLECTVEGTSNPNLYWYRQAAGRGLQLLFYSVGIGQISSEVPQNLSASRPQDRQFILSSKKLLLSDSGFYLCAWSWDSLGASYNSPLHFGNGTRLTVT.